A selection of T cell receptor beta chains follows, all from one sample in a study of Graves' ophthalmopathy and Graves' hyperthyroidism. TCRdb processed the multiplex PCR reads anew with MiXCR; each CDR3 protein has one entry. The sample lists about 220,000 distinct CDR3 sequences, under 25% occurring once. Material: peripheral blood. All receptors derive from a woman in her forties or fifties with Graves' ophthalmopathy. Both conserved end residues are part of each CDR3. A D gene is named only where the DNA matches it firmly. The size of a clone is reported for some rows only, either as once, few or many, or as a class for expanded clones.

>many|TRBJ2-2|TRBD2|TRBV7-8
CASSLVLAGLTGELFF
TGTGCCAGCAGCTTAGTTCTAGCGGGACTCACCGGGGAGCTGTTTTTT
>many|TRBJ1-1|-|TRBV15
CATSRDPTVNTEAFF
TGTGCCACCAGCAGAGATCCCACCGTGAACACTGAAGCTTTCTTT
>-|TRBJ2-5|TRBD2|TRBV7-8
CASSSTSGRGQETQYF
TGTGCCAGCAGCTCGACTAGCGGGAGGGGTCAAGAGACCCAGTACTTC
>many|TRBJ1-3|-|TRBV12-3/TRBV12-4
CASSYRQGSSGNTIYF
TGTGCCAGCAGTTATCGGCAGGGGAGCTCTGGAAACACCATATATTTT
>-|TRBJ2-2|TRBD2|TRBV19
CATRLAGANTGELFF
TGTGCCACTAGACTAGCGGGGGCGAACACCGGGGAGCTGTTTTTT
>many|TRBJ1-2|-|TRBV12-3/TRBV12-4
CASSLTLASNYGYTF
TGTGCCAGCAGTCTAACATTAGCCTCTAACTATGGCTACACCTTC
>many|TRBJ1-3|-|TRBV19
CASSITRDGPIYF
TGTGCCAGTAGTATTACTCGGGACGGTCCCATATATTTT
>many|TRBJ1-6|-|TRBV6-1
CASSEFAKNEWSPGPPLHF
TGTGCCAGCAGTGAATTTGCAAAGAACGAGTGGAGCCCAGGTCCACCCCTCCACTTT
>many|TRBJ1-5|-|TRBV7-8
CASSPTGGIVGRAQHF
TGTGCCAGCAGCCCCACCGGTGGAATTGTCGGGAGGGCCCAGCATTTT
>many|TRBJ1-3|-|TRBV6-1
CASSVGQGGNTIYF
TGTGCCAGCAGTGTAGGCCAGGGAGGAAACACCATATATTTT
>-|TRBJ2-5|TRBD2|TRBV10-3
CAISEGGGETQYF
TGTGCCATCAGCGAGGGCGGGGGAGAGACCCAGTACTTC
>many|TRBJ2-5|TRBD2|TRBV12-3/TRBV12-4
CASSFWGSGGETQYF
TGTGCCAGCAGTTTTTGGGGTTCCGGGGGGGAGACCCAGTACTTC
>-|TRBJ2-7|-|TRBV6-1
CASNLHTTYEQYF
TGTGCCAGTAATTTACACACAACCTACGAGCAGTACTTC
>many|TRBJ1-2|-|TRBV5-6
CASSLTEYGYTF
TGTGCCAGCAGCTTGACGGAGTACGGCTACACCTTC
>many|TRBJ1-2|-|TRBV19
CASTKGPQGKYGYTF
TGTGCCAGTACCAAAGGTCCCCAGGGGAAATATGGCTACACCTTC
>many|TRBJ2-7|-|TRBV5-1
CASSLPPVGYYEQYF
TGCGCCAGCAGCCTCCCCCCGGTGGGCTACTACGAGCAGTACTTC
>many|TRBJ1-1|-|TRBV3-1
CASSQDWPAANTEAFF
TGTGCCAGCAGCCAAGATTGGCCGGCGGCGAACACTGAAGCTTTCTTT
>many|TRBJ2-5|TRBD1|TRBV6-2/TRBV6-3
CASRPTGAEGTQYF
TGTGCCAGCAGACCGACAGGGGCTGAGGGGACCCAGTACTTC
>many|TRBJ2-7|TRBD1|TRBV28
CASSMRQGLSYEQYF
TGTGCCAGCAGTATGCGACAGGGGCTCTCCTACGAGCAGTACTTC
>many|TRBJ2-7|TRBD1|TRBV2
CASRRPGQTYEQYF
TGTGCCAGTCGAAGGCCGGGACAGACCTACGAGCAGTACTTC
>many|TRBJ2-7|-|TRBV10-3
CAISDTAGEQYF
TGTGCCATCAGTGATACGGCGGGCGAGCAGTACTTC
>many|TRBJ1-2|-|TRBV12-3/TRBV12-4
CASTLNRERSYTF
TGTGCCAGCACCCTAAACAGGGAGCGGAGCTACACCTTC
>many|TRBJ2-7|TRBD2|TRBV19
CASTPSGRLYEQYF
TGTGCCAGTACCCCTAGCGGGAGACTCTACGAGCAGTACTTC
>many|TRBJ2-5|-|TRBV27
CASSLSGGMQETQYF
TGTGCCAGCAGTTTATCGGGCGGCATGCAAGAGACCCAGTACTTC
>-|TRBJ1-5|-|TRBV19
CASPLNPPGQRIRPSNQPQHF
TGTGCCAGTCCATTAAACCCCCCGGGACAACGTATCCGACCGAGCAATCAGCCCCAGCATTTT
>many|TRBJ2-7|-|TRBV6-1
CASSEATGGYEQYF
TGTGCCAGCAGTGAAGCGACCGGGGGATACGAGCAGTACTTC
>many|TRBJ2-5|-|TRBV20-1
CSARDGRASQETQYF
TGCAGTGCTAGAGATGGGCGGGCCTCCCAAGAGACCCAGTACTTC
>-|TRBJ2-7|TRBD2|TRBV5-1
CASTQTSGYEQYF
TGCGCCAGCACCCAGACTAGCGGCTACGAGCAGTACTTC
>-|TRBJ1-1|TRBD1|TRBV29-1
CSVAETGTARNTEAFF
TGCAGCGTTGCTGAGACAGGGACCGCTCGTAACACTGAAGCTTTCTTT
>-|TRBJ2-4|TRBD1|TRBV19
CASSAQRDRGKNIQYF
TGTGCCAGTAGTGCCCAGCGGGACAGGGGAAAAAACATTCAGTACTTC
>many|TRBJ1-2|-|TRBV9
CASSVVGRYTF
TGTGCCAGCAGCGTAGTAGGGCGCTACACCTTC
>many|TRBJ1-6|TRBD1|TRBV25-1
CASSGQGPHKALHF
TGTGCCAGCAGCGGACAGGGTCCCCATAAGGCCCTCCACTTT
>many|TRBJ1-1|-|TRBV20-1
CSANRELNTEAFF
TGCAGTGCGAACAGGGAGTTGAACACTGAAGCTTTCTTT
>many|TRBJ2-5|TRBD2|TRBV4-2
CASSPSGAGGDSGTQYF
TGTGCCAGCAGCCCATCAGGGGCGGGAGGAGATTCCGGGACCCAGTACTTC
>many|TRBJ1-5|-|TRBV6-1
CASSALDRQPQHF
TGTGCCAGCAGTGCACTGGACAGACAGCCCCAGCATTTT
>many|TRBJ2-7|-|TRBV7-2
CASSLGAGSYEQYF
TGTGCCAGCAGCTTAGGGGCCGGATCCTACGAGCAGTACTTC
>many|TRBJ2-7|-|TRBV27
CASRRLSGSFNEQYF
TGTGCCAGCAGGAGACTGTCTGGGTCTTTTAACGAGCAGTACTTC
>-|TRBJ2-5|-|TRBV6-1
CASSTWETQYF
TGTGCCAGCAGTACCTGGGAGACCCAGTACTTC
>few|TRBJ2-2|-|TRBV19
CASRVDREGTGELFF
TGTGCCAGTAGGGTGGACAGGGAGGGCACCGGGGAGCTGTTTTTT
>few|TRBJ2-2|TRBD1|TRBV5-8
CASSARDRVPGELFF
TGTGCCAGCAGCGCCCGGGACAGGGTTCCCGGGGAGCTGTTTTTT
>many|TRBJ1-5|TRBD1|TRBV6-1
CASSAQTHPGQGQPQHF
TGTGCCAGCAGTGCACAGACTCACCCGGGACAGGGTCAGCCCCAGCATTTT
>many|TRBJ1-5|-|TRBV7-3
CASSLVPDQPQHF
TGTGCCAGCAGCTTGGTTCCCGATCAGCCCCAGCATTTT
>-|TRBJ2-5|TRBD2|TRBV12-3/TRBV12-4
CASKGTSAGETQYF
TGTGCCAGCAAGGGGACTAGCGCTGGAGAGACCCAGTACTTC
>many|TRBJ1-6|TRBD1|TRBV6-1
CASSPTGGRDSPLHF
TGTGCCAGCAGCCCTACAGGGGGCAGGGATTCACCCCTCCACTTT
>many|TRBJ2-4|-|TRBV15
CTTSRDLDAQYF
TGTACCACCAGCAGAGATTTGGACGCCCAGTACTTC
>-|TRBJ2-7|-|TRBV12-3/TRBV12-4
CASTLPGSGEQYF
TGTGCCAGCACCCTCCCTGGTTCGGGGGAGCAGTACTTC
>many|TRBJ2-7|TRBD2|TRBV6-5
CASRTALAGVYEQYF
TGTGCCAGCAGGACGGCACTAGCGGGAGTCTACGAGCAGTACTTC
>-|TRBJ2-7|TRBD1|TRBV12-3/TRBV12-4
CASRPDRAFYEQYF
TGTGCCAGCAGACCGGACAGGGCCTTCTACGAGCAGTACTTC
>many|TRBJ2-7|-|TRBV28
CASSLEDRATYEQYF
TGTGCCAGCAGTCTTGAGGACAGAGCAACCTACGAGCAGTACTTC
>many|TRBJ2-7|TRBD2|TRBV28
CASTLSGEGGDEQYF
TGTGCCAGCACACTCAGCGGGGAGGGAGGGGACGAGCAGTACTTC
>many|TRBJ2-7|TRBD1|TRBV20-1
CSAFGQGIYEQYF
TGCAGTGCTTTCGGACAGGGAATCTACGAGCAGTACTTC
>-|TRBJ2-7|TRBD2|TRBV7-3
CASSLISSGDVGGSEQYF
TGTGCCAGCAGCTTAATATCTAGCGGGGATGTGGGTGGCTCCGAGCAGTACTTC
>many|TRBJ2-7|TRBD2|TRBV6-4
CASSDSQATGLAGVNEQYF
TGTGCCAGCAGTGACTCCCAGGCAACAGGACTAGCGGGAGTTAACGAGCAGTACTTC
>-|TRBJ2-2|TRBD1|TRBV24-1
CATSDPGQGPDTGELFF
TGTGCCACCAGTGATCCGGGACAGGGGCCGGACACCGGGGAGCTGTTTTTT
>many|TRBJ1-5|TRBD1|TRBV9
CASSSGQDNQPQHF
TGTGCCAGCAGCTCGGGACAGGACAATCAGCCCCAGCATTTT